What follows are 14 T cell receptor beta chains derived from one specimen sequenced in a study of neurological immune-mediated disorders. TCRdb ran MiXCR on the 5' RACE reads and lists one entry per CDR3 protein. The sample gives 90,000 to 100,000 distinct CDR3 sequences, 3% to 4% of which show up once; 5% to 7.5% is in the top ten. The sequenced material came from PBMCs. The receptors stem from a woman aged 18-35 years with multiple sclerosis.

This clonotype was picked up many times. The chain employs TRBV20-1 and TRBJ2-5; 10 bases align to TRBD2. From germline, CDR1 is DFQATT and CDR2 SNEGSKA (reference sequence). V trimming: 5 bases; J trimming: 3 bases; junction bases outside the gene matches: 6. CDR3 length equals 14 residues. Here the CDR3 DNA reads TGCAGTGCTGCCCTTGGACTAGCGGAAGAGACCCAGTACTTC. It encodes CSAALGLAEETQYF.

This clonotype has ten or more counts. The gene calls are TRBV5-6 and TRBJ1-3, with D hard to call. Germline lookup yields CDR1 SGHDT and CDR2 YYEEEE. The CDR3 is 17 residues long. The V gene lost 4 bases and the J gene lost 0 bases, with 17 bases spanning the gap. This CDR3 is CASSIETGGYSGNTIYF. The CDR3 DNA reads as TGTGCCAGCAGCATAGAGACTGGAGGGTACTCTGGAAACACCATATATTTT.

This clonotype has only a few counts. This chain uses TRBV30 with TRBJ2-2, with 14 bases aligning to TRBD2. The germline V gene has CDR1 GTSNPN and CDR2 SVGIG (reference sequence). CDR3 length: 19 residues. The V segment lost 2 bases and the J segment 4 bases; nucleotides outside the gene matches: 12. CDR3 DNA: TGTGCCTGGAGTCGAGGGGGTGGACTAGCGGGAGGCGGCACCGGGGAGCTGTTTTTT. The encoded protein is CAWSRGGGLAGGGTGELFF.

Ten or more counts support this clonotype. V and J are TRBV6-2 or TRBV6-3 and TRBJ2-7; 9 bases align to TRBD1. Germline lookup yields CDR1 MNHEY and CDR2 SVGEGT. The CDR3 sequence is 15 residues long. With 4 bases clipped from V and 6 bases from J, the junction kept 10 bases outside the gene matches. In nucleotides, the CDR3 is TGTGCCAGCAGTTCACAGGGGGCAAGGGTCAGCGAGCAGTACTTC. Translation: CASSSQGARVSEQYF.

Notes on this clonotype: A clone one base away is much larger, so this may be a read error. The V call is TRBV24-1, the J call TRBJ2-2, with D possibly being TRBD2 (5 bases). Germline CDR1 reads KGHDR; CDR2 reads SFDVKD. CDR3 length equals 13 residues. CDR3 in amino acids: CATSDRYTGVLFF. DNA of the CDR3: TGTGCCACCAGTGATAGATACACCGGGGTGCTGTTTTTT.

This clonotype showed up many times. This sequence joins TRBV5-1 and TRBJ2-3; 9 positions match TRBD2. The CDR3 spans 17 residues. The trim removed 0 bases at V and 5 bases at J, leaving 10 bases unmatched. Germline CDR1 SGHRS, CDR2 YFSETQ. CDR3 DNA sequence: TGCGCCAGCAGCTTGGCGGAGTTAGCGGGAGTTGTAGATACGCAGTATTTT. It encodes CASSLAELAGVVDTQYF.

The chain links TRBV6-5 to TRBJ2-7; D is possibly TRBD1 or TRBD2 (5 bases each). V dropped 6 bases and J dropped 4 bases, with 7 bases sitting between them. The CDR3 is made up of 11 amino acids. The germline V gene has CDR1 MNHEY and CDR2 SVGAGI. The CDR3 sequence is CASRRGYEQYF. CDR3 DNA sequence: TGTGCCAGCAGGAGGGGTTACGAGCAGTACTTC.

This clonotype was recorded many times. The chain links TRBV5-1 to TRBJ1-2, with 10 bases lining up with TRBD1. The germline gives CDR1 SGHRS, CDR2 YFSETQ. The CDR3 has 13 residues. The V gene end was trimmed by 5 bases and the J gene end by 8 bases; junction bases not matched to a gene: 6. The DNA of the CDR3 is TGCGCCAGCAGAACGGGGACAGGGGACGGCTACACCTTC. It specifies CASRTGTGDGYTF.

In this sample, this clonotype turned up many times. This chain uses TRBV11-2 with TRBJ2-7; D perhaps matches TRBD1 (5 bases). V lost 6 bases and J 3 bases, leaving 12 bases between the germline ends. There are 13 residues in the CDR3. In germline, CDR1 is SGHAT, CDR2 FQNNGV. The CDR3 DNA reads TGTGCCAGCAGGTATGCCAGGGTCTACGAGCAGTACTTC. Its translation: CASRYARVYEQYF.

This clonotype occurred many times. V is TRBV27 and J is TRBJ2-7; D tentatively fits TRBD1 or TRBD2 (6 bases each). V lost 2 bases and J 4 bases, leaving 12 bases between the germline ends. This CDR3 spans 14 amino acids. Germline V gives CDR1 MNHEY, CDR2 SMNVEV (reference sequence). The chain's CDR3 is CASSLQAGQYEQYF. The CDR3 bases are TGTGCCAGCAGTTTACAGGCGGGACAATACGAGCAGTACTTC.

This clonotype has at least ten counts. The chain combines TRBV9 with TRBJ1-1, with D possibly matching TRBD1 (5 bases). The ends were cut back, 2 bases at V and 4 bases at J, with 15 bases in the middle. Looked up from germline, CDR1 is SGDLS and CDR2 is YYNGEE. The CDR3 runs to 15 residues. DNA of the CDR3: TGTGCCAGCAGCGTTGAAGGACACGGGGGCACTGAAGCTTTCTTT. It codes for CASSVEGHGGTEAFF. Looking up the rest from reference TRBV9 and TRBJ1-1 gives the full variable domain: DSGVTQTPKHLITATGQRVTLRCSPRSGDLSVYWYQQSLDQGLQFLIQYYNGEERAKGNILERFSAQQFPDLHSELNLSSLELGDSALYFCASSVEGHGGTEAFFGQGTRLTVV.

This clonotype was detected ten times or more. V and J are TRBV5-1 and TRBJ2-7; no clear D. CDR1 is SGHRS and CDR2 is YFSETQ in the germline V gene. With 7 bases removed from V and 0 bases from J, the gap between germline ends came to 11 bases. The CDR3 sequence is 13 residues long. This chain's CDR3 is CASSVDRSYEQYF. CDR3 coding DNA: TGCGCCAGCTCTGTTGACCGCTCCTACGAGCAGTACTTC. Combining the CDR3 with reference TRBV5-1 and TRBJ2-7 gives the whole variable domain KAGVTQTPRYLIKTRGQQVTLSCSPISGHRSVSWYQQTPGQGLQFLFEYFSETQRNKGNFPGRFSGRQFSNSRSEMNVSTLELGDSALYLCASSVDRSYEQYFGPGTRLTVT.

This clonotype was recorded many times. This chain connects TRBV20-1 to TRBJ2-5; 10 bases line up with TRBD2. Germline V lookup: CDR1 DFQATT, CDR2 SNEGSKA (reference sequence). V dropped 6 bases and J dropped 2; count of bases not matched to a gene: 12. The CDR3 has 16 residues. This CDR3 reads CSAQKGASGGQETQYF. The CDR3, as DNA: TGCAGTGCCCAAAAAGGGGCTAGCGGGGGACAAGAGACCCAGTACTTC.

This clonotype came up many times. The rearrangement links TRBV6-5 to TRBJ2-2, with a weak D call TRBD2 (6 bases). Germline CDR1 reads MNHEY; CDR2 reads SVGAGI. The V end lost 11 bases, the J end lost 3 bases, and 22 bases lay between the germline ends. The CDR3 has 16 residues. CDR3 sequence: CAVLGWAGSDTGELFF. The CDR3 coding sequence is TGTGCCGTTCTGGGTTGGGCGGGATCTGACACCGGGGAGCTGTTTTTT.